These T cell receptor beta chains were read from a single sample in a study of cytomegalovirus exposure and HLA in healthy donors. The method was immunoSEQ multiplex PCR; TCRdb's version includes in-frame clones alone and lacks a portion of them. In total, the table holds about 100,000 clones. The material sequenced was PBMCs. The source of these receptors is a man aged 45-60 years in good health and CMV-seronegative. Each CDR3 is given with its conserved first and last residue. The D gene is left open where the match is weak.

j_call v_call d_call cdr3_nt cdr3_aa
TRBJ1-1 TRBV7-8 - TGTGCCAGCAGCTTAGGGCAGAACACTGAAGCTTTCTTT CASSLGQNTEAFF
TRBJ1-2 TRBV5-4 TRBD1 TGTGCCAGCAGCCAGGACAGGGCCCACTATGGCTACACCTTC CASSQDRAHYGYTF
TRBJ1-1 TRBV2 - TGTGCCAGCAGTACGAGGACTGAAGCTTTCTTT CASSTRTEAFF
TRBJ2-7 TRBV5-6 TRBD2 TGTGCCAGCAGCTTAAGGGACTATGTCTACGAGCAGTACTTC CASSLRDYVYEQYF
TRBJ1-2 TRBV7-9 - TGTGCCAGCAGCTCGGGCGGGGGTCAATATGGCTACACCTTC CASSSGGGQYGYTF
TRBJ2-1 TRBV9 TRBD2 TGTGCCAGCAGCGCGAGCTGGGGGGGAGACAATGAGCAGTTCTTC CASSASWGGDNEQFF
TRBJ2-1 TRBV18 TRBD2 TGTGCCAGCTCACCCTCCCCGGGACTAGCGGGAAACAATGAGCAGTTCTTC CASSPSPGLAGNNEQFF
TRBJ1-2 TRBV10-3 - TGTGCCATCTCCCCGAAGGGGGAGTCGGACTATGGCTACACCTTC CAISPKGESDYGYTF
TRBJ1-1 TRBV6-5 TRBD1 TGTGCCAGCAGTTCCGGGACAGGGCTCACTGAAGCTTTCTTT CASSSGTGLTEAFF
TRBJ1-1 TRBV7-9 - TGTGCCAGCAGCGCGATAAATTTGAACACTGAAGCTTTCTTT CASSAINLNTEAFF
TRBJ1-2 TRBV7-9 TRBD1 TGTGCCAGCAGCACATCGGGACAGGGAATCTATGGCTACACCTTC CASSTSGQGIYGYTF
TRBJ2-7 TRBV27 TRBD1 TGTGCCAGCAGTTTATCGACAGGGCGCTACGAGCAGTACTTC CASSLSTGRYEQYF
TRBJ2-7 TRBV6-6 TRBD1 TGTGCCAGCAGAGCCCCCGGGACAGACTTCTACGAGCAGTACTTC CASRAPGTDFYEQYF
TRBJ2-7 TRBV29-1 - TGCAGCGTTGATCCCCTCGGTAACTACGAGCAGTACTTC CSVDPLGNYEQYF
TRBJ1-3 TRBV29-1 TRBD1 TGCAGCATTTCCGGGGACAGGGGAATTGGTGGAAACACCATATATTTT CSISGDRGIGGNTIYF
TRBJ1-1 TRBV7-9 - TGTGCCAGCAGCTTCACAGGTTACACTGAAGCTTTCTTT CASSFTGYTEAFF
TRBJ2-7 TRBV5-4 TRBD2 TGTGCCAGCAGCTTGAACGCGGGGGGATCCTACGAGCAGTACTTC CASSLNAGGSYEQYF
TRBJ1-6 TRBV19 - TGTGCCAGTAGTCTTCAGGGAGGGAACGGGGCCCTCCACTTT CASSLQGGNGALHF
TRBJ1-1 TRBV9 TRBD1 TGTGCCAGCAGCGTAGATTACCGGACGGACAGGGAAACTTTCTTT CASSVDYRTDRETFF
TRBJ2-1 TRBV5-8 TRBD2 TGTGCCAGCAGCTTTTTCCCCAGCGGGGTCTACAATGAGCAGTTCTTC CASSFFPSGVYNEQFF
TRBJ2-3 TRBV9 TRBD2 TGTGCCAGCAGCGTAGAGGCTAGCGGGGTCACAGATACGCAGTATTTT CASSVEASGVTDTQYF
TRBJ1-3 TRBV18 - TGTGCCAGCTCGCGGGTAGGTGTCGGGCAAGCTGGAAACACCATATATTTT CASSRVGVGQAGNTIYF